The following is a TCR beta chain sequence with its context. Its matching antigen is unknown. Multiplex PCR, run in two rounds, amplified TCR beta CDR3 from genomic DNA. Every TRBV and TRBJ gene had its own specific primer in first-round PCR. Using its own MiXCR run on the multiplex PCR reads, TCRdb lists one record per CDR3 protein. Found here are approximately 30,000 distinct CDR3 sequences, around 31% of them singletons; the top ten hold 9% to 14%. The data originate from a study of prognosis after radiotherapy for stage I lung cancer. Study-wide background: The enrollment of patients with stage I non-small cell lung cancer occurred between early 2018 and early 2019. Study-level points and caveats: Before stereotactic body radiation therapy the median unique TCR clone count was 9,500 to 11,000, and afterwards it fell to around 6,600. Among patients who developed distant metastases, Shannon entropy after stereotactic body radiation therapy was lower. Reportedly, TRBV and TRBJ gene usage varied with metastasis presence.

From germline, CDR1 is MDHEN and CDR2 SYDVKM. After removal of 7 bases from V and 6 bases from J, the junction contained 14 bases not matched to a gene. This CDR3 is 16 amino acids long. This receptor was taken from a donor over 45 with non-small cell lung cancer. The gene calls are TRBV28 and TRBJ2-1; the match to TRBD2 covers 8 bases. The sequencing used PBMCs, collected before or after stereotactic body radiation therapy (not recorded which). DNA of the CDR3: TGTGCCAGCATTCCCCTCTTCGGGGGGGTCCTCAATGAGCAGTTCTTC. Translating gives CASIPLFGGVLNEQFF.